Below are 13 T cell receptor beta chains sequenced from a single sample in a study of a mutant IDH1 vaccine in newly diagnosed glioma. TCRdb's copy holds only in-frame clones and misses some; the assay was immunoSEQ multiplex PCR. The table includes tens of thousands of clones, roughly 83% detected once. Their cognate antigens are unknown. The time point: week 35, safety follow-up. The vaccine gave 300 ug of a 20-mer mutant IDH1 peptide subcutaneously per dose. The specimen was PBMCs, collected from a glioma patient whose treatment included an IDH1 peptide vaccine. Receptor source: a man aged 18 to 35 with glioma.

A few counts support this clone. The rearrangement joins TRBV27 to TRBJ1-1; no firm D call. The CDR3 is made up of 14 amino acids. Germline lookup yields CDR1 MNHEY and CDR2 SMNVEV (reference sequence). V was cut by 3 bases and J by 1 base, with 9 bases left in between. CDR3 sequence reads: CASSFSGENTEAFF. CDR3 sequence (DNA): TGTGCCAGCAGTTTTTCAGGAGAGAACACTGAAGCTTTCTTT.

CDR3 in DNA: TGTGCCAGCAGCTTGGACTTGGGGACAGCCACCTACGAGCAGTACTTC. It is translated as CASSLDLGTATYEQYF. J is TRBJ2-7 and V is TRBV7-2; TRBD1 aligns across 7 bases. The J segment lost 2 bases and the V segment lost 3 bases, leaving 10 bases of the junction unmatched. Germline values: CDR1 SGHTA, CDR2 FQGNSA. This CDR3 is 16 amino acids long.

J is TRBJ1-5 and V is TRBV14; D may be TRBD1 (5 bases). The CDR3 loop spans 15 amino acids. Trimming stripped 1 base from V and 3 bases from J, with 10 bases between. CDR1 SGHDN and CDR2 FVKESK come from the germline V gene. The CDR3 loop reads CASSQGQGNNQPQHF. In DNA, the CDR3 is TGTGCCAGCAGCCAAGGGCAGGGCAACAATCAGCCCCAGCATTTT.

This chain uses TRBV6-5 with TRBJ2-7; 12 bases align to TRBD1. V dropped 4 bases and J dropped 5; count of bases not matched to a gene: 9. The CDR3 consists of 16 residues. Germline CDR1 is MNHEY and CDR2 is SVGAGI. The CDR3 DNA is TGTGCCAGCAGTTCCGGGACAGGGGGCGCAGAGGACGAGCAGTACTTC. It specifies CASSSGTGGAEDEQYF.

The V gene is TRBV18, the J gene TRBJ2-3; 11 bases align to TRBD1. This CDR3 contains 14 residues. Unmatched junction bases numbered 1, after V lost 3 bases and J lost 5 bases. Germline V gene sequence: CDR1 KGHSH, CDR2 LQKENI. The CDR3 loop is CASSPGQGGDTQYF. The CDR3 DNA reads TGTGCCAGCTCACCGGGACAGGGGGGAGATACGCAGTATTTT. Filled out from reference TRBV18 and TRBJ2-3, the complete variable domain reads NAGVMQNPRHLVRRRGQEARLRCSPMKGHSHVYWYRQLPEEGLKFMVYLQKENIIDESGMPKERFSAEFPKEGPSILRIQQVVRGDSAAYFCASSPGQGGDTQYFGPGTRLTVL.

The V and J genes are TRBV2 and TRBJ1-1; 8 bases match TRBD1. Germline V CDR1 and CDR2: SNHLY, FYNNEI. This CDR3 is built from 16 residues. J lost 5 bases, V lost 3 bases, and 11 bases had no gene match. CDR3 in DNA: TGTGCCAGCAGTGAGACCCGCAGGGGGCGGCGAACTGAAGCTTTCTTT. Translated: CASSETRRGRRTEAFF.

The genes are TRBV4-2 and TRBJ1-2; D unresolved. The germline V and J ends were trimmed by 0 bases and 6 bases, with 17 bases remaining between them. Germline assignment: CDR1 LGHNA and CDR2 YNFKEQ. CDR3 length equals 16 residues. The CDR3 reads CASSQEVLGWLDGYTF. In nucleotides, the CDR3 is TGTGCCAGCAGCCAAGAGGTTCTAGGGTGGTTGGATGGCTACACCTTC.

The DNA for the CDR3 is TGTGCCAGCAGTTTCGGCAGGGGGCCCTACGAGCAGTACTTC. It specifies CASSFGRGPYEQYF. The chain combines TRBV28 with TRBJ2-7; 8 nucleotides agree with TRBD1. Germline CDR1 reads MDHEN; CDR2 reads SYDVKM. The V and J ends lost 3 bases and 2 bases, in that order; junction bases with no gene match: 3. CDR3 length: 14 residues.

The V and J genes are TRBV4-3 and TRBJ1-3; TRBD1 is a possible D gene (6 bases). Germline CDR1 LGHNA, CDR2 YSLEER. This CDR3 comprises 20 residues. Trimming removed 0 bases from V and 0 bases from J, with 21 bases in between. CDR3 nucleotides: TGCGCCAGCAGCCAAGAGCCGGGGGGGCCGAAGTATCACTCTGGAAACACCATATATTTT. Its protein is CASSQEPGGPKYHSGNTIYF.

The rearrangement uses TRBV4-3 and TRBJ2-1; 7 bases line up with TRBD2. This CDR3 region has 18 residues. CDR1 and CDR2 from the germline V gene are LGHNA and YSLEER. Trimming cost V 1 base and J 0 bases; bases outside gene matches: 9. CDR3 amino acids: CASSQVKGAGPSYNEQFF. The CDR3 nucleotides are TGCGCCAGCAGCCAAGTAAAAGGAGCGGGGCCCTCCTACAATGAGCAGTTCTTC.

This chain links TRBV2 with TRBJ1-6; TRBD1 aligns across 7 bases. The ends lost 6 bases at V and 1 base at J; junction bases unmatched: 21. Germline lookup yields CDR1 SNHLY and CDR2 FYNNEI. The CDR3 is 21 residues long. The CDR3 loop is CASRDLFSDRITGSYNSPLHF. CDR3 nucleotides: TGTGCCAGCAGGGACCTGTTTTCGGACAGGATAACCGGTTCCTATAATTCACCCCTCCACTTT.

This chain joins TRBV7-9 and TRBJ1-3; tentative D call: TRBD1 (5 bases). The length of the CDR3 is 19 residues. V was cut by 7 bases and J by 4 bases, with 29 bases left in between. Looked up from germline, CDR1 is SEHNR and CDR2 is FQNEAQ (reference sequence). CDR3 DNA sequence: TGTGCCAGCATCCGTGGGCGTACGGGCAGGGACTTGTCCGGAAACACCATATATTTT. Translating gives CASIRGRTGRDLSGNTIYF.

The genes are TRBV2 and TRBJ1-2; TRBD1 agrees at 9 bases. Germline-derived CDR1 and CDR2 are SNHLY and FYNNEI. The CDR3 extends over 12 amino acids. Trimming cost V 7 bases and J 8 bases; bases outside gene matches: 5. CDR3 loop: CASITGGDGYTF. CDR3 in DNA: TGTGCCAGCATCACAGGGGGCGACGGCTACACCTTC.